The rows below give T cell receptor beta chains drawn from one sample of a study of identifying expanded T cells in peripheral blood. Produced via immunoSEQ multiplex PCR; TCRdb's table is partial and in-frame only. The sample holds under 85,000 clones; about 83% are singletons and the top ten take around 20%. The sequencing sample was made of blood. The source of these receptors is a person between 18 and 70 years old in good health. Both conserved end residues are part of each CDR3. The D gene is left open where the match is weak. Part of the rows lack a size; the others show once, few, many or a class for expanded clones.

j_call	v_call	clone_size	d_call	cdr3_nt	cdr3_aa
TRBJ2-1	TRBV18	.	TRBD1	TGTGCCAGCTCACCACCGAACAGGGGGCCGGATGAGCAGTTCTTC	CASSPPNRGPDEQFF
TRBJ1-5	TRBV19	.	TRBD1	TGTGCCAGTAGCCCGACAGGGGGCAATCAGCCCCAGCATTTT	CASSPTGGNQPQHF
TRBJ1-5	TRBV19	.	.	TGTGCCAGTAGCGGGGGCCGCTATAGCAATCAGCCCCAGCATTTT	CASSGGRYSNQPQHF
TRBJ1-1	TRBV11-1	.	.	TGTGCCAGCAGCTTGGGACCGACTGTCGACACTGAAGCTTTCTTT	CASSLGPTVDTEAFF
TRBJ2-5	TRBV6-1	.	.	TGTGCCAGCAAGGAACACGCCACGGAGACCCAGTACTTC	CASKEHATETQYF
TRBJ2-3	TRBV10-3	.	TRBD2	TGTGCCATCAGTGTAAGGCTAGCGGAAAACACAGATACGCAGTATTTT	CAISVRLAENTDTQYF
TRBJ2-1	TRBV7-9	few	.	TGTGCCAGCAGCGCTGACAGCTCCTACAATGAGCAGTTCTTC	CASSADSSYNEQFF
TRBJ2-7	TRBV19	.	TRBD1	TGTGCCAGTAGTTCCCGGACAGGGGGCTCCATCTCCTACGAGCAGTACTTC	CASSSRTGGSISYEQYF
TRBJ2-7	TRBV2	medium-sized	.	TGTGCCAGCAGTGTAGCTTTGGGGAACTACGAGCAGTACTTC	CASSVALGNYEQYF
TRBJ2-7	TRBV11-2	.	.	TGTGCCAGCAGCCCTATAAGCTCCTACGAGCAGTACTTC	CASSPISSYEQYF
TRBJ1-5	TRBV23-1	.	TRBD1	TGCGCCAGCAGTCAATCCCGACCGGGACAGGGACCTTACGGGAATCAGCCCCAGCATTTT	CASSQSRPGQGPYGNQPQHF
TRBJ1-5	TRBV4-2	.	.	TGTGCCAGCAGCCAAGACGTGCAGGGAACCCAGCCCCAGCATTTT	CASSQDVQGTQPQHF
TRBJ2-1	TRBV28	.	TRBD1	TGTGCCAGCAGTTTAGGACAGGTTTGGGATGAGCAGTTCTTC	CASSLGQVWDEQFF
TRBJ1-5	TRBV7-3	.	TRBD1	TGTGCCAGCAGCGAAACCGACAGGGTCGGTCAGCCCCAGCATTTT	CASSETDRVGQPQHF
TRBJ2-5	TRBV15	.	.	TGTGCCACCAGCAGGGACAGCCTACCTCAAGAGACCCAGTACTTC	CATSRDSLPQETQYF
TRBJ2-3	TRBV11-2	few	TRBD2	TGTGCCAGCAGCCCTACCGGACTAGCAGATACGCAGTATTTT	CASSPTGLADTQYF
TRBJ1-4	TRBV28	.	TRBD1	TGTGCCAGCAGTCCGGAGGACAGGCCCGAAAAACTGTTTTTT	CASSPEDRPEKLFF
TRBJ1-4	TRBV25-1	once	TRBD1	TGTGCCAGCAGTACCACAGGGGCGGGTGATGAAAAACTGTTTTTT	CASSTTGAGDEKLFF
TRBJ2-1	TRBV7-8	.	.	TGTGCCAGCAGCTTAGTGGTTCGGAATGAGCAGTTCTTC	CASSLVVRNEQFF
TRBJ1-4	TRBV19	once	.	TGTGCCAGTAGTCCGGGGACGGTCGATGAAAAACTGTTTTTT	CASSPGTVDEKLFF
TRBJ2-7	TRBV2	.	TRBD2	TGTGCCAGCAGTGAAAGTCTAGCGGAGTCATACGAGCAGTACTTC	CASSESLAESYEQYF
TRBJ2-5	TRBV19	.	.	TGTGCCAGTAGTGTGAGACAGCAAGAGACCCAGTACTTC	CASSVRQQETQYF
TRBJ1-1	TRBV7-9	.	.	TGTGCCAGCAGCATCGACGGGGGCACTGAAGCTTTCTTT	CASSIDGGTEAFF
TRBJ2-6	TRBV10-1	.	.	TGCGCCAGCACCTCCACGCCAGGGGCTGGGGCCAACGTCCTGACTTTC	CASTSTPGAGANVLTF
TRBJ2-3	TRBV2	many	TRBD2	TGTGCCAGCCGACTAGCGGGAGGCACAGATACGCAGTATTTT	CASRLAGGTDTQYF
TRBJ1-4	TRBV18	few	.	TGTGCCAGCTCACCAGGACTGGGACACAATGAAAAACTGTTTTTT	CASSPGLGHNEKLFF
TRBJ2-1	TRBV4-2	.	.	TGTGCCAGCACCTGGGGACTCTCCGCCTACAATGAGCAGTTCTTC	CASTWGLSAYNEQFF
TRBJ2-1	TRBV2	once	.	TGTGCCAGCAGTGAAGGCAGGGTGAGCTCCTACAATGAGCAGTTCTTC	CASSEGRVSSYNEQFF
TRBJ2-5	TRBV7-2	.	TRBD2	TGTGCCAGCAGCTTAGCCAGACTAGCGGCGGAGACCCAGTACTTC	CASSLARLAAETQYF
TRBJ1-3	TRBV28	.	.	TGTGCCAGCAGAGACCCTGGAAACACCATATATTTT	CASRDPGNTIYF
TRBJ2-3	TRBV5-1	.	TRBD2	TGCGCCAGCAGCTCAGGGTTCGCTAGCGGGTCTAGCACAGATACGCAGTATTTT	CASSSGFASGSSTDTQYF
TRBJ2-1	TRBV7-2	.	TRBD2	TGTGCCAGCAGCTTAGCGACTAGCGGGAGCAATGAGCAGTTCTTC	CASSLATSGSNEQFF
TRBJ2-1	TRBV27	.	.	TGTGCCAGCAGCCTGGGGCTGTGGGGCAATGAGCAGTTCTTC	CASSLGLWGNEQFF
TRBJ2-1	TRBV14	.	TRBD1	TGTGCCAGCAGCCAGGGACAGAACAATGAGCAGTTCTTC	CASSQGQNNEQFF
TRBJ2-2	TRBV7-7	.	.	TGTGCTAGCAGCCCGGTTACGAACACCGGGGAGCTGTTTTTT	CASSPVTNTGELFF
TRBJ2-7	TRBV25-1	.	.	TGTGCCAGCAGTGACACTACAGGGCATCCCTCCTACGAGCAGTACTTC	CASSDTTGHPSYEQYF
TRBJ1-1	TRBV6-1	.	TRBD1	TGTGCCAGCAGAGTACTGACAGGGGCGGACGCTGAAGCTTTCTTT	CASRVLTGADAEAFF
TRBJ1-5	TRBV5-6	.	.	TGTGCCAGCAGCTTCCAGTTACAGAGGCAGCCCCAGCATTTT	CASSFQLQRQPQHF
TRBJ2-6	TRBV28	.	TRBD1	TGTGCCAGCAGTCCTCACGGACAGGGGGGATACTCTGGGGCCAACGTCCTGACTTTC	CASSPHGQGGYSGANVLTF
TRBJ1-2	TRBV4-1	many	.	TGCGCCAGCAGCCAAGATCCAGTCGGTGGCTACACCTTC	CASSQDPVGGYTF
TRBJ2-6	TRBV25-1	.	TRBD1	TGTGCCAGCAGTGCCGGACAGGGTGTCTCTGGGGCCAACGTCCTGACTTTC	CASSAGQGVSGANVLTF
TRBJ1-1	TRBV5-4	.	TRBD1	TGTGCCAGCAGCTTTATTGGACAGGGGAACACTGAAGCTTTCTTT	CASSFIGQGNTEAFF
TRBJ2-7	TRBV5-6	.	TRBD2	TGTGCCAGCAGCTTTCAAATAGCGGGAGGAGGCCACGAGCAGTACTTC	CASSFQIAGGGHEQYF
TRBJ2-7	TRBV11-3	.	TRBD2	TGTGCCAGCAGCTTAGGGGCTAGCGGGTACTACGAGCAGTACTTC	CASSLGASGYYEQYF
TRBJ1-2	TRBV4-2	few	.	TGTGCCAGCAGCTCACTAACATCGGGCTATGGCTACACCTTC	CASSSLTSGYGYTF
TRBJ1-1	TRBV9	.	.	TGTGCCAGCAGCGGCGAGGGCGGGACTACTATGAACACTGAAGCTTTCTTT	CASSGEGGTTMNTEAFF
TRBJ2-1	TRBV7-3	.	TRBD2	TGTGCCAGCAGCCGGGGACTAGCGGGGAACAATGAGCAGTTCTTC	CASSRGLAGNNEQFF
TRBJ2-7	TRBV15	.	.	TGTGCCACCAGCAGTGGGCTTAGAGCGTACGAGCAGTACTTC	CATSSGLRAYEQYF
TRBJ2-5	TRBV7-2	.	TRBD2	TGTGCCACCAACCCTAGCGGACTACAAGAGACCCAGTACTTC	CATNPSGLQETQYF
TRBJ2-7	TRBV4-3	.	.	TGCGCCAGCAGCCAAGATCAAGGGATCTCCTACGAGCAGTACTTC	CASSQDQGISYEQYF
TRBJ1-2	TRBV5-1	.	.	TGCGCCAGCAGCTTGGCCCCGGACGGCAACTATGGCTACACCTTC	CASSLAPDGNYGYTF
TRBJ1-6	TRBV5-6	.	.	TGTGCCAGCAGCCTGGAAGGGGGTTTCTCACCCCTCCACTTT	CASSLEGGFSPLHF
TRBJ2-1	TRBV27	.	.	TGTGCCAGCAGTTTAACCGGGTATGAGCAGTTCTTC	CASSLTGYEQFF
TRBJ2-5	TRBV7-2	.	.	TGTGCCAGCAGCTACGACGCCCAAGAGACCCAGTACTTC	CASSYDAQETQYF
TRBJ2-2	TRBV7-3	once	.	TGTGCCAGCAGCTCTGGGGGAGGAACCGGGGAGCTGTTTTTT	CASSSGGGTGELFF
TRBJ2-1	TRBV11-2	.	.	TGTGCCAGCAGCCCCGCCCGGGCCGACAATGAGCAGTTCTTC	CASSPARADNEQFF
TRBJ1-2	TRBV7-9	once	TRBD1	TGTGCCAGCAGCTTTGGGACAGATGGCTATGGCTACACCTTC	CASSFGTDGYGYTF
TRBJ1-1	TRBV13	.	TRBD1	TGTGCCAGCAGCTTACAAACAGGGGGAGCTTTCTTT	CASSLQTGGAFF
TRBJ2-7	TRBV6-5	.	TRBD1	TGTGCCAGCAGCCACACCCGGACAGGGAACGAGCAGTACTTC	CASSHTRTGNEQYF
TRBJ2-7	TRBV7-2	.	TRBD1	TGTGCCAGCAGCCAGGGGACAGGGAACTACGAGCAGTACTTC	CASSQGTGNYEQYF